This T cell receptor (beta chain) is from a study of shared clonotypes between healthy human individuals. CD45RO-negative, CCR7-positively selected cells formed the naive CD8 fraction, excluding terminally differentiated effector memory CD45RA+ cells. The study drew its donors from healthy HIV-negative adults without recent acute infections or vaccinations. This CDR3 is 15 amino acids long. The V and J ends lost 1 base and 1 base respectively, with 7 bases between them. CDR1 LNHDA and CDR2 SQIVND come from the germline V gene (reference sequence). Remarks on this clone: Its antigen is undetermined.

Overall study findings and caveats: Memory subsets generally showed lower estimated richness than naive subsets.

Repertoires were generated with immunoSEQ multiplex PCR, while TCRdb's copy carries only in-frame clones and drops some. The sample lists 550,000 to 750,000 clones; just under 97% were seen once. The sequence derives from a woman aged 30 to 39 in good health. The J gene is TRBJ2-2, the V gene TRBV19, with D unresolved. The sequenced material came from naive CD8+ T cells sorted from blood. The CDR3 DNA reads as TGTGCCAGTAGTATAGGAGCACTGAACACCGGGGAGCTGTTTTTT. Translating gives CASSIGALNTGELFF.